This T cell receptor beta chain came from a study of PD-1 blockade in classical Hodgkin lymphoma. Libraries were prepared by immunoSEQ multiplex PCR; TCRdb keeps only in-frame clonotypes and omits some of them. The table records about 94,000 clones, roughly nine tenths of them present only once. Germline V gene sequence: CDR1 LNHNV, CDR2 YYDKDF (reference sequence). CDR3 length equals 13 residues. The ends lost 8 bases at V and 2 bases at J; junction bases unmatched: 3. The patients all showed relapse after autologous stem cell transplantation, while their brentuximab vedotin exposure varied. This rearrangement joins TRBV15 to TRBJ2-1; 7 nucleotides agree with TRBD2. The clonotype was recovered from a human donor with classical Hodgkin lymphoma. The sequences come from peripheral blood mononuclear cells (PBMCs), collected before the second cycle of nivolumab. The chain's CDR3 is CATSTSAYNEQFF. CDR3 sequence (DNA): TGTGCCACCTCCACTAGCGCCTACAATGAGCAGTTCTTC.